The 29 T cell receptor beta chains below all came from one sample that was sequenced in a study of blood T cell repertoires in COVID-19. Assay: immunoSEQ multiplex PCR; the TCRdb copy retains only in-frame clones and omits some. The sample carries more than 80,000 clones, approximately 85% recorded once. Sequenced input: peripheral blood. The receptors come from a man aged 50 or older with active COVID-19.

The chain carries TRBV18 and TRBJ1-3, with no clear D. This CDR3 has 14 amino acids. The germline V gene has CDR1 KGHSH and CDR2 LQKENI. Trimming took off 3 bases at V and 1 base at J, with 7 bases between the two ends. The CDR3 is CASSPERSGNTIYF. CDR3 sequence (DNA): TGTGCCAGCTCACCTGAGAGGTCTGGAAACACCATATATTTT.

The sample holds one count of this clone. J is TRBJ2-2 and V is TRBV11-2; 7 nucleotides agree with TRBD1. Looked up from germline, CDR1 is SGHAT and CDR2 is FQNNGV. The ends lost 5 bases at V and 0 bases at J; junction bases unmatched: 9. The CDR3 is made up of 17 amino acids. Here the CDR3 reads CASSTVGGGSNTGELFF. The CDR3 bases are TGTGCCAGCAGCACAGTAGGGGGCGGTTCGAACACCGGGGAGCTGTTTTTT.

Of note for this clone: Because the CDR3's place on the DNA is in doubt, the DNA is left out and the CDR3 is given as listed by TCRdb. V usage is TRBV28 and J usage is TRBJ2-5; the table's D call TRBD2 went unverified against the DNA. Germline lookup yields CDR1 MDHEN and CDR2 SYDVKM. The CDR3 is 15 amino acids long, termini counted. The CDR3 spells CASSTSPMEEETQYF.

This chain's CDR3 is CASSPYRGDQPQHF. In DNA, the CDR3 is TGTGCCAGCAGCCCGTACAGGGGAGATCAGCCCCAGCATTTT. V gene TRBV3-1 (or the pseudogene TRBV3-2) combines with J gene TRBJ1-5; TRBD1 agrees at 7 bases. Germline assignment: CDR1 LGHDT and CDR2 YNNKEL (reference sequence). The CDR3 has 14 amino acids. Trimming at V came to 4 bases and at J to 5 bases, leaving 5 bases not matched to a gene.

The chain combines TRBV6-2 or TRBV6-3 with TRBJ1-1; D is unresolved. CDR1 and CDR2 (germline): MNHEY, SVGEGT. V gave up 0 bases and J gave up 5 bases, with 10 bases separating them. This CDR3 comprises 14 residues. The CDR3 loop is CASSYSKSGTEAFF. DNA for the CDR3: TGTGCCAGCAGTTACTCGAAGTCGGGGACTGAAGCTTTCTTT.

This chain connects TRBV28 to TRBJ2-5, with a tentative D call TRBD2 (6 bases). The ends were cut back, 6 bases at V and 2 bases at J, with 13 bases in the middle. Germline CDR1 reads MDHEN; CDR2 reads SYDVKM. CDR3 length: 14 amino acids. CDR3 sequence: CASSRGGTQETQYF. CDR3 coding DNA: TGTGCCAGCAGCCGGGGCGGGACTCAAGAGACCCAGTACTTC.

The chain combines TRBV29-1 with TRBJ2-3, with TRBD1 matching over 7 bases. The CDR3 has 17 residues. CDR1 is SQVTM, CDR2 ANQGSEA, per germline. Trimming at V came to 7 bases and at J to 0 bases, leaving 16 bases not matched to a gene. Here the CDR3 reads CSALPPTGIDSTDTQYF. For the CDR3, the DNA is TGCAGCGCGCTCCCACCGACAGGGATAGATAGCACAGATACGCAGTATTTT.

The chain joins TRBV28 to TRBJ2-2; 12 bases match TRBD2. Germline-derived CDR1 and CDR2 are MDHEN and SYDVKM. V lost 6 bases, J lost 4 bases, and 6 bases stayed unmatched. The length of the CDR3 is 16 residues. The DNA of the CDR3 is TGTGCCAGCAGCCTCCTAGCGGGGGGGGGCACCGGGGAGCTGTTTTTT. Encoded protein: CASSLLAGGGTGELFF.

This sequence joins TRBV9 and TRBJ1-5; D remains ambiguous. Germline-derived CDR1 and CDR2 are SGDLS and YYNGEE. The ends were cut back, 0 bases at V and 1 base at J, with 11 bases in the middle. This CDR3 is built from 16 residues. The CDR3 loop is CASSVGGGQSNQPQHF. CDR3 nucleotides: TGTGCCAGCAGCGTAGGTGGAGGGCAAAGCAATCAGCCCCAGCATTTT.

V and J are TRBV28 and TRBJ1-5; weak D call: TRBD1 (5 bases). The germline gives CDR1 MDHEN, CDR2 SYDVKM. Trimming removed 3 bases at V and 7 bases at J, with 19 bases between. The length of the CDR3 is 16 residues. The CDR3 nucleotides read TGTGCCAGCAGTTTGAGTGGAGGGGCTCTCGGACAGCCCCAGCATTTT. It specifies CASSLSGGALGQPQHF.

This clone showed up just a few times. This chain links TRBV5-4 with TRBJ2-7, with 13 bases identical to TRBD2. CDR3 length equals 14 residues. V was clipped by 4 bases and J by 7 bases; unmatched bases: 5. CDR1 and CDR2 from the germline V gene are SGHNT and YYREEE (reference sequence). CDR3 residues: CASSGTSGTGEQYF. CDR3 in DNA: TGTGCCAGCAGCGGGACTAGCGGGACGGGTGAGCAGTACTTC.

J is TRBJ1-5 and V is TRBV2, with 7 bases aligning to TRBD1. This CDR3 region has 12 residues. V dropped 8 bases and J dropped 4; count of bases not matched to a gene: 2. Germline-derived CDR1 and CDR2 are SNHLY and FYNNEI. The CDR3 bases are TGTGCCAGCGGGACAGATAATCAGCCCCAGCATTTT. This gives the protein CASGTDNQPQHF.

This chain connects TRBV3-1 (or the pseudogene TRBV3-2) to TRBJ2-7; D uncertain. This CDR3 comprises 13 residues. The germline V gene has CDR1 LGHDT and CDR2 YNNKEL (reference sequence). V was cut by 1 base and J by 4 bases, with 8 bases left in between. CDR3 region: CASSQGAGYEQYF. The CDR3 DNA reads TGTGCCAGCAGCCAAGGAGCCGGGTACGAGCAGTACTTC.

The chain employs TRBV7-2 and TRBJ1-2, with TRBD1 matching 7 bases. V gave up 3 bases and J gave up 3 bases; unmatched junction bases: 7. CDR1 SGHTA and CDR2 FQGNSA come from the germline V gene. The CDR3 is 15 amino acids. The CDR3 region has the DNA TGTGCCAGCAGCTTTAAGGGGGCGTCGGACTATGGCTACACCTTC. Protein product: CASSFKGASDYGYTF.

The V call is TRBV30, the J call TRBJ1-3, with no clear D. The CDR3 spans 15 residues. Trimming took off 1 base at V and 0 bases at J, with 10 bases between the two ends. Germline V lookup: CDR1 GTSNPN, CDR2 SVGIG (reference sequence). CDR3 coding DNA: TGTGCCTGGAGTGAGCAGGTCCTCTCTGGAAACACCATATATTTT. This encodes CAWSEQVLSGNTIYF.

J is TRBJ2-3 and V is TRBV5-8, with 7 bases that match TRBD2. This CDR3 has 15 amino acids. V was pared by 0 bases and J by 3 bases, with 4 bases of the junction left unmatched. Germline CDR1 and CDR2: SGHTS and YDEGEE. Here the CDR3 DNA reads TGTGCCAGCAGCTTGGAGGGGCGGGGGACAGATACGCAGTATTTT. It yields the protein CASSLEGRGTDTQYF. The full variable domain, in which reference TRBV5-8 and TRBJ2-3 provide the parts outside the CDR3, is EAGVTQSPTHLIKTRGQQATLRCSPISGHTSVYWYQQALGLGLQFLLWYDEGEERNRGNFPPRFSGRQFPNYSSELNVNALELEDSALYLCASSLEGRGTDTQYFGPGTRLTVL.

The chain links TRBV9 to TRBJ1-1; 10 positions match TRBD1. V shed 4 bases, J shed 0 bases, and the junction held 6 bases outside the gene matches. The CDR3 runs 16 residues. In germline, CDR1 is SGDLS, CDR2 YYNGEE. The CDR3 DNA reads as TGTGCCAGCAGCCCCGGACAGGGGGATATGAACACTGAAGCTTTCTTT. Translated: CASSPGQGDMNTEAFF.

This clone was counted only a few times. The J gene is TRBJ2-2, the V gene TRBV7-2, with a weak D call TRBD2 (6 bases). This CDR3 has 14 residues. V was clipped by 6 bases and J by 4 bases, with 12 bases between them. CDR1 is SGHTA, CDR2 FQGNSA, per germline. The CDR3 is CASSRIGGTGELFF. CDR3 coding DNA: TGTGCCAGCAGTCGAATCGGGGGCACCGGGGAGCTGTTTTTT.

CDR3 in amino acids: CASSVAKGGGAEAFF. The CDR3 DNA reads TGTGCCAGCAGCGTAGCTAAGGGTGGAGGGGCTGAAGCTTTCTTT. The genes are TRBV9 and TRBJ1-1; maybe TRBD1 (5 bases). CDR1 is SGDLS, CDR2 YYNGEE, per germline. The CDR3 covers 15 residues. V lost 0 bases and J lost 6, with 15 bases in between.

J is TRBJ1-1 and V is TRBV7-9, with D tentatively TRBD1 (5 bases). The CDR3 is 14 amino acids. The V gene's germline CDR1 is SEHNR and CDR2 FQNEAQ (reference sequence). V lost 4 bases to trimming and J lost 1 base, with 10 bases between them. The chain's CDR3 is CASSSETENTEAFF. The CDR3 DNA sequence: TGTGCCAGCAGCTCAGAGACAGAGAACACTGAAGCTTTCTTT.

This rearrangement joins TRBV28 to TRBJ1-1; possible D gene TRBD1, 5 bases. Germline V gene lookup returns CDR1 MDHEN and CDR2 SYDVKM. V dropped 4 bases and J dropped 11 bases, with 26 bases sitting between them. This CDR3 contains 16 residues. CDR3 sequence (DNA): TGTGCCAGCAGTTCCCCGTCGGAAACTGCGGGGGGTTGGGCTTTCTTT. Its protein product is CASSSPSETAGGWAFF.

This chain uses TRBV5-1 with TRBJ2-6; 7 bases line up with TRBD1. The CDR3 length is 18 residues. Trimming at V came to 2 bases and at J to 0 bases, leaving 8 bases not matched to a gene. Germline V gene data show CDR1 as SGHRS and CDR2 as YFSETQ. CDR3 region: CASSFSGTVNSGANVLTF. The CDR3, as DNA: TGCGCCAGCAGCTTCTCCGGGACAGTGAACTCTGGGGCCAACGTCCTGACTTTC.

The sample holds a few counts of this clone. The V call is TRBV3-1 (or the pseudogene TRBV3-2), the J call TRBJ1-5; 7 positions match TRBD1. Germline V gene sequence: CDR1 LGHDT, CDR2 YNNKEL (reference sequence). The J segment lost 2 bases and the V segment lost 2 bases, leaving 0 bases of the junction unmatched. There are 14 residues in the CDR3. The CDR3 DNA reads as TGTGCCAGCAGCCAAACAGGGGGCAATCAGCCCCAGCATTTT. It codes for CASSQTGGNQPQHF.

This sequence joins TRBV5-1 and TRBJ2-7; 9 nucleotides match TRBD2. V was clipped by 0 bases and J by 1 base; unmatched bases: 5. The CDR3 length is 16 residues. In germline, CDR1 is SGHRS, CDR2 YFSETQ. The CDR3 loop is CASSLDGLAGSYEQYF. The CDR3 nucleotides are TGCGCCAGCAGCTTGGATGGTCTAGCGGGGTCCTACGAGCAGTACTTC.

The rearrangement joins TRBV10-1 to TRBJ1-1; unclear D gene. The germline gives CDR1 WNHNN, CDR2 SYGVQD (reference sequence). Deletions cut 4 bases from V and 4 bases from J, with 16 bases between. This CDR3 contains 15 residues. CDR3 sequence: CASSGELRSTTEAFF. The CDR3 DNA reads as TGCGCCAGCAGTGGAGAGCTGAGGTCGACCACTGAAGCTTTCTTT.

The chain combines TRBV3-1 (or the pseudogene TRBV3-2) with TRBJ2-2, with 9 nucleotides matching TRBD2. Germline assignment: CDR1 LGHDT and CDR2 YNNKEL (reference sequence). The CDR3 sequence is 17 residues long. The V segment lost 3 bases and the J segment 1 base; nucleotides outside the gene matches: 6. CDR3 bases: TGTGCCAGCAGCCACATTATGACTAGCGGGAACACCGGGGAGCTGTTTTTT. Translation gives CASSHIMTSGNTGELFF.

The chain has TRBV30 and TRBJ1-5, with D unresolved. V lost 2 bases and J 4 bases, leaving 9 bases between the germline ends. The CDR3 is 13 amino acids. Germline CDR1 GTSNPN, CDR2 SVGIG (reference sequence). CDR3 residues: CAWSKAGNQPQHF. The DNA of the CDR3 is TGTGCCTGGAGTAAGGCGGGTAATCAGCCCCAGCATTTT.

The genes are TRBV4-2 and TRBJ1-4; D possibly corresponds to TRBD1 (5 bases). Germline lookup yields CDR1 LGHNA and CDR2 YNFKEQ. The CDR3 runs 16 residues. The ends were cut back, 4 bases at V and 2 bases at J, with 14 bases in the middle. The CDR3 sequence is CASSPDYQGTNEKLFF. The CDR3 DNA reads TGTGCCAGCAGCCCAGACTACCAGGGCACTAATGAAAAACTGTTTTTT.

The chain couples TRBV7-6 to TRBJ1-1; D might be TRBD1 (6 bases). V lost 5 bases and J 3 bases, leaving 16 bases between the germline ends. This CDR3 contains 15 residues. Germline V gene lookup returns CDR1 SGHVS and CDR2 FNYEAQ. The CDR3: CASSRGGAADTEAFF. The CDR3 DNA sequence: TGTGCCAGCAGCCGAGGGGGGGCGGCAGACACTGAAGCTTTCTTT. Supplemented by reference TRBV7-6 and TRBJ1-1, the full variable domain reads GAGVSQSPRYKVTKRGQDVALRCDPISGHVSLYWYRQALGQGPEFLTYFNYEAQQDKSGLPNDRFSAERPEGSISTLTIQRTEQRDSAMYRCASSRGGAADTEAFFGQGTRLTVV.